This is a list of T cell receptor beta chains from one sample in a study of blood T cell repertoires in COVID-19. TCRdb's copy holds only in-frame clones and misses some; the assay was immunoSEQ multiplex PCR. The data show approximately 470,000 clones, roughly 87% seen once. The specimen was PBMCs or T cells enriched from blood (not recorded which). These receptors were obtained from a woman aged 18-35 years who had recovered from COVID-19. The CDR3 runs from the conserved cysteine through the conserved F or W. D genes are given only for firm matches. Some rows mark clone size as missing; the rest say once, few, many or name a class of expanded clone.

j_call,v_call,d_call,clone_size,cdr3_nt,cdr3_aa
TRBJ1-5,TRBV28,TRBD1,.,TGTGCCAGCAGACTAACAGGGGGTTATAGCAATCAGCCCCAGCATTTT,CASRLTGGYSNQPQHF
TRBJ2-7,TRBV5-4,TRBD2,.,TGTGCCAGCAGCTTGGCCGGCAGCGGGGGGAACTACGAGCAGTACTTC,CASSLAGSGGNYEQYF
TRBJ2-3,TRBV6-5,TRBD2,.,TGTGCCAGCAGAGAGCGGGGCGACACAGATACGCAGTATTTT,CASRERGDTDTQYF
TRBJ2-2,TRBV24-1,TRBD1,.,TGTGCCACCAGTGACCGCGGACAGGGAAGGGTTCCGGCCGGGGAGCTGTTTTTT,CATSDRGQGRVPAGELFF
TRBJ2-1,TRBV20-1,.,few,TGCAGTGCTGATACCAGCGGGGAGCAGTTCTTC,CSADTSGEQFF
TRBJ2-4,TRBV2,.,.,TGTGCCAGCTGCGGGGCTTTAACTACCAAAAACATTCAGTACTTC,CASCGALTTKNIQYF
TRBJ2-3,TRBV5-4,TRBD2,.,TGTGCCAGCAGCTTCGGACTAGAGAGGGCAGATACGCAGTATTTT,CASSFGLERADTQYF
TRBJ2-1,TRBV15,.,.,TGTGCCACCAGCAGAGAAACGAGGTACAATGAGCAGTTCTTC,CATSRETRYNEQFF
TRBJ2-2,TRBV18,.,.,TGTGCCAGCTCACCACCGTGGGGCGACGGGGAGCTGTTTTTT,CASSPPWGDGELFF
TRBJ1-1,TRBV27,.,.,TGTGCCAGCAGCCAGAATTACAGGGAAGAGGGGAACACTGAAGCTTTCTTT,CASSQNYREEGNTEAFF
TRBJ2-5,TRBV5-4,TRBD2,.,TGTGCCAGCAGCTCAAGACTAGCGGGCGAAGAGACCCAGTACTTC,CASSSRLAGEETQYF
TRBJ2-3,TRBV11-2,TRBD2,.,TGTGCCAGCAGCTTAGTTCCCGCGGGGGGGGTCACAGATACGCAGTATTTT,CASSLVPAGGVTDTQYF
TRBJ2-7,TRBV2,TRBD2,once,TGTGCCAGCAGTGTGGAGCGGGGGGCCTACGAGCAGTACTTC,CASSVERGAYEQYF
TRBJ2-5,TRBV27,.,.,TGTGCCAGCAGTCGGTCAGTTACAGGGGCGGGGGAGACCCAGTACTTC,CASSRSVTGAGETQYF
TRBJ1-1,TRBV7-8,.,once,TGTGCCAGCAGCTTAAAGAGGGAAAACACTGAAGCTTTCTTT,CASSLKRENTEAFF
TRBJ2-5,TRBV6-2/TRBV6-3,TRBD1,.,TGTGCCAGCAGTGACAGGGCCGGGGAGACCCAGTACTTC,CASSDRAGETQYF